The 19 T cell receptor beta chains below all came from one sample that was sequenced in a study of shared clonotypes between healthy human individuals. Sequencing used immunoSEQ multiplex PCR; TCRdb keeps in-frame clones, though not all of them. The data contain over 850,000 clones, more than 75% of them seen just once; the ten biggest clones take up under 0.6%. Material for sequencing was memory CD4+ T cells from PBMCs. The subset here: CD45RA-negative fraction. The receptors originated from a man younger than 35 in good health. Some clones in this sample may be carry-over from other donors' samples.

This rearrangement joins TRBV21-1 to TRBJ1-1. TRBV21-1 is an annotated pseudogene. The CDR3 contains 16 residues. DNA for the CDR3: TGTGCCAGCAGCAAAGATTCTCGGTGGGGACACACTGAAGCTTTCTTT. Encoded protein: CASSKDSRWGHTEAFF.

This chain uses TRBV28 with TRBJ2-1; 15 nucleotides match TRBD2. The CDR3 has 15 amino acids. Per the germline V gene, CDR1 is MDHEN and CDR2 is SYDVKM. V lost 5 bases, J lost 9 bases, and 5 bases stayed unmatched. Here the CDR3 DNA reads TGTGCCAGCAGTGACCCGGGACTAGCGGGAGGTGAGCAGTTCTTC. Translation gives CASSDPGLAGGEQFF.

This clone was counted only a few times. Different DNA sequences within this sample yield the same CDR3. V and J are TRBV5-1 and TRBJ1-2; D not resolved. This CDR3 has 14 residues. In germline, CDR1 is SGHRS, CDR2 YFSETQ. V was pared by 4 bases and J by 3 bases, with 13 bases between. The CDR3 DNA reads TGCGCCAGCAGCCTTGGTAGCGGGGACTATGGCTACACCTTC. It is translated as CASSLGSGDYGYTF.

This chain links TRBV5-4 with TRBJ2-4; D gene uncertain. Germline V gene lookup returns CDR1 SGHNT and CDR2 YYREEE (reference sequence). The V and J ends lost 5 bases and 0 bases respectively, with 15 bases between them. The CDR3 length is 16 residues. CDR3 residues: CASSWYGGLAKNIQYF. CDR3 DNA: TGTGCCAGCAGTTGGTACGGCGGCTTAGCCAAAAACATTCAGTACTTC.

This chain uses TRBV5-4 with TRBJ2-1; D possibly corresponds to TRBD2 (6 bases). Germline values: CDR1 SGHNT, CDR2 YYREEE (reference sequence). V lost 2 bases to trimming and J lost 0 bases, with 9 bases between them. The CDR3 length is 15 residues. The CDR3 DNA sequence: TGTGCCAGCAGCTTTAGCGGAGGCTCCTACAATGAGCAGTTCTTC. It is translated as CASSFSGGSYNEQFF.

This clone was counted only a few times. This chain uses TRBV18 with TRBJ1-2; 8 bases align to TRBD1. The CDR3 has 14 residues. CDR1 is KGHSH and CDR2 is LQKENI in the germline V gene. Germline trimming cut 4 bases from V and 8 bases from J; bases unmatched to any gene: 9. In DNA, the CDR3 is TGTGCCAGCTCACAAATGACAGGGGCGAGGGGCTACACCTTC. The encoded protein is CASSQMTGARGYTF.

A few counts support this clone. The rearrangement links TRBV19 to TRBJ1-1; 8 nucleotides line up with TRBD1. The CDR3 length is 15 residues. Per germline, CDR1 LNHDA and CDR2 SQIVND (reference sequence). V shed 4 bases, J shed 0 bases, and the junction held 4 bases outside the gene matches. The CDR3 protein is CASSTLTGVNTEAFF. For the CDR3, the DNA is TGTGCCAGTAGTACCCTGACAGGGGTGAACACTGAAGCTTTCTTT.

The J gene is TRBJ2-1, the V gene TRBV5-1; 8 bases map to TRBD2. The CDR3 has 16 residues. The V segment lost 5 bases and the J segment 5 bases; nucleotides outside the gene matches: 12. In germline, CDR1 is SGHRS, CDR2 YFSETQ. The CDR3 spells CASRGRAGGLNNEQFF. The CDR3 DNA sequence: TGCGCCAGCAGGGGCCGGGCGGGAGGACTTAACAATGAGCAGTTCTTC.

The chain couples TRBV28 to TRBJ1-5; D gene ambiguous. From germline, CDR1 is MDHEN and CDR2 SYDVKM. The germline V and J ends were trimmed by 8 bases and 4 bases, with 15 bases remaining between them. This CDR3 is built from 14 residues. Written as DNA, the CDR3 is TGTGCCAGCTATCCTAACTCTGGGAATCAGCCCCAGCATTTT. It is translated as CASYPNSGNQPQHF.

This chain links TRBV21-1 with TRBJ2-7; TRBD1 is the table's D call and was not checked against the DNA. TRBV21-1 has pseudogene status. The length of the CDR3 is 15 residues. The CDR3 region is CASSARDRGTDEQYF. The DNA of the CDR3 is TGTGCCAGCAGCGCGCGGGACAGGGGAACCGACGAGCAGTACTTC.

This chain links TRBV4-1 with TRBJ2-7, with D unresolved. CDR3 size: 17 residues. Trimming removed 1 base from V and 3 bases from J, with 19 bases in between. Per the germline V gene, CDR1 is MGHRA and CDR2 is YSYEKL. CDR3 nucleotide sequence: TGCGCCAGCAGCCAAGTTGGCCGTGGGGAAATCAACTACGAGCAGTACTTC. It encodes CASSQVGRGEINYEQYF.

This clone was seen more than once but under ten times. Other DNA sequences from this sample encode an identical CDR3 as well. This rearrangement joins TRBV7-2 to TRBJ1-5, with 8 positions matching TRBD1. The CDR3 runs 15 residues. The germline V gene encodes CDR1 SGHTA and CDR2 FQGNSA. V shed 6 bases, J shed 0 bases, and the junction held 4 bases outside the gene matches. CDR3: CASSRTGYSNQPQHF. In DNA form, the CDR3 reads TGTGCCAGCAGTAGGACAGGGTATAGCAATCAGCCCCAGCATTTT.

This rearrangement joins TRBV11-1 to TRBJ2-3, with 8 positions matching TRBD2. After removal of 4 bases from V and 1 base from J, the junction contained 10 bases not matched to a gene. Germline V lookup: CDR1 SGHAT, CDR2 FQDESV (reference sequence). The CDR3 consists of 17 residues. The chain's CDR3 is CASSSSLGRGGTDTQYF. The DNA for the CDR3 is TGTGCCAGCAGCTCATCCCTTGGGCGGGGGGGCACAGATACGCAGTATTTT.

The rearrangement joins TRBV12-5 to TRBJ2-3; 8 positions match TRBD1. The CDR3 covers 16 residues. Germline V gene sequence: CDR1 LGHNT, CDR2 FRNRAP. The ends lost 2 bases at V and 6 bases at J; junction bases unmatched: 10. Here the CDR3 DNA reads TGTGCTAGTGGTTTGACCGGACAGGGAGGAGGGGATACGCAGTATTTT. The encoded protein is CASGLTGQGGGDTQYF.

This clone was picked up one time. This rearrangement joins TRBV13 to TRBJ2-7, with TRBD2 matching over 8 bases. V was pared by 5 bases and J by 5 bases, with 2 bases of the junction left unmatched. The CDR3 runs 12 residues. Germline V lookup: CDR1 PRHDT, CDR2 FYEKMQ (reference sequence). This CDR3 is CASSRGRHEQYF. CDR3 nucleotides: TGTGCCAGCAGCCGCGGGAGGCACGAGCAGTACTTC.

This clone has just one count. The rearrangement links TRBV5-4 to TRBJ1-1; maybe TRBD1 (5 bases). The CDR3 consists of 14 residues. The V gene's germline CDR1 is SGHNT and CDR2 YYREEE (reference sequence). Trimming stripped 3 bases from V and 3 bases from J, with 12 bases between. In nucleotides, the CDR3 is TGTGCCAGCAGCTATGGGGGAGAAGACACTGAAGCTTTCTTT. Its translation: CASSYGGEDTEAFF. The variable domain in full, completed from reference TRBV5-4 and TRBJ1-1, reads ETGVTQSPTHLIKTRGQQVTLRCSSQSGHNTVSWYQQALGQGPQFIFQYYREEENGRGNFPPRFSGLQFPNYSSELNVNALELDDSALYLCASSYGGEDTEAFFGQGTRLTVV.

This clone was seen only once. The chain employs TRBV28 and TRBJ1-6; D is unresolved. The ends were cut back, 4 bases at V and 9 bases at J, with 13 bases in the middle. CDR1 is MDHEN and CDR2 is SYDVKM in the germline V gene. The CDR3 spans 14 residues. The CDR3 DNA is TGTGCCAGCAGTTCCCCCGGGAAGGGTTCACCCCTCCACTTT. This codes for CASSSPGKGSPLHF.

V and J are TRBV28 and TRBJ1-2; 8 bases map to TRBD1. The CDR3 is 14 residues long. J lost 7 bases, V lost 4 bases, and 8 bases had no gene match. CDR1 is MDHEN and CDR2 is SYDVKM in the germline V gene. CDR3 residues: CASSSPGGAAGYTF. CDR3 DNA sequence: TGTGCCAGCAGTTCGCCAGGGGGCGCTGCTGGCTACACCTTC.

V is TRBV6-5 and J is TRBJ1-2; tentatively, D is TRBD1 (5 bases). Per germline, CDR1 MNHEY and CDR2 SVGAGI. Trimming stripped 4 bases from V and 8 bases from J, with 11 bases between. The CDR3 runs 12 residues. The CDR3 is CASSSGPDGYTF. The CDR3 region has the DNA TGTGCCAGCAGTTCAGGGCCGGACGGCTACACCTTC.